This T cell receptor (beta chain) was found in a study of T cell responses to AZD1222 COVID-19 vaccine. Study outcomes and limitations: Of spike-specific TCRs, nearly half reportedly target regions left unmutated in variants. Repertoires were collected only later (after the peak T cell response had occurred).

The table lists this clone with a few counts. What it recognizes is unknown. TCRdb keeps only in-frame clones here, not all; method: immunoSEQ multiplex PCR. The sample shows some 92,000 clones, approximately 90% of them seen only once. Trimming removed 6 bases from V and 1 base from J, with 7 bases in between. This CDR3 spans 13 amino acids. Germline V CDR1 and CDR2: LNHDA, SQIVND (reference sequence). The source of this sequence is an adult in good health. The genes are TRBV19 and TRBJ2-4; D gene uncertain. The specimen was peripheral blood, collected on day 0 of MenACWY control vaccination. This CDR3 is CASRTPAKNIQYF. The CDR3 bases are TGTGCCAGTAGGACTCCTGCCAAAAACATTCAGTACTTC. The variable domain in full, completed from reference TRBV19 and TRBJ2-4, reads DGGITQSPKYLFRKEGQNVTLSCEQNLNHDAMYWYRQDPGQGLRLIYYSQIVNDFQKGDIAEGYSVSREKKESFPLTVTSAQKNPTAFYLCASRTPAKNIQYFGAGTRLSVL.